This T cell receptor beta chain emerged from a study of cytomegalovirus exposure and HLA in healthy donors. Unrecorded immune exposures were likely, despite nominal health at sampling. This clone was seen more than once but under ten times. Its antigen is still unknown. Points from the study as a whole: As was reported, the classifier diagnosed cytomegalovirus status with high specificity and sensitivity.

The CDR3 has 14 residues. Germline CDR1 is SGHTA and CDR2 is FQGNSA. V lost 5 bases to trimming and J lost 4 bases, with 13 bases between them. The PCR employed 60 Vbeta primers together with 13 Jbeta primers. Repertoires were generated with immunoSEQ multiplex PCR, while TCRdb's copy carries only in-frame clones and drops some. The sample lists about 170,000 clones; over 60% were seen once. The source of this sequence is a woman between 50 and 59 years old in good health and CMV-seropositive. The rearrangement joins TRBV7-2 to TRBJ2-3; D possibly corresponds to TRBD2 (6 bases). The sample comprised PBMCs. CDR3 in amino acids: CASSPGLASDTQYF. CDR3 DNA sequence: TGTGCCAGCAGCCCGGGACTGGCTTCAGATACGCAGTATTTT.